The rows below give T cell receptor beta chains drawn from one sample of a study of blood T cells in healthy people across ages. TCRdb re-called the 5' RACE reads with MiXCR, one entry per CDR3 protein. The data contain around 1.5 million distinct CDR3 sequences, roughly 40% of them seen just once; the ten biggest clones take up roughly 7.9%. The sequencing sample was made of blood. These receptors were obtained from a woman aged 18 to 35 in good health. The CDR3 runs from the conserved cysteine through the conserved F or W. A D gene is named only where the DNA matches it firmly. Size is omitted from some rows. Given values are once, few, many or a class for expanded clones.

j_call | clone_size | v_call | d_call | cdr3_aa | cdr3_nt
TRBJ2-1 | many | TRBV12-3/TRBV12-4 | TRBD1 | CAGTQGAGGEQFF | TGTGCCGGAACGCAGGGGGCTGGGGGTGAGCAGTTCTTC
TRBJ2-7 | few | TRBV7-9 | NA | CASSLGRLKSDEQYF | TGTGCCAGCAGCTTAGGACGGCTAAAAAGCGACGAGCAGTACTTC
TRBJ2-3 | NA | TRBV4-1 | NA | CASSQVLARSTDTQYF | TGCGCCAGCAGCCAAGTACTAGCCCGTAGCACAGATACGCAGTATTTT
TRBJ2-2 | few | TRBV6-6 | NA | CASRRDLGAAGGELFF | TGTGCCAGCAGAAGGGATCTTGGGGCCGCGGGCGGGGAGCTGTTTTTT
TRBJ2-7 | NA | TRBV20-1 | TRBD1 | CSARDPQGSGYEQYF | TGCAGTGCTAGAGACCCACAGGGGAGTGGCTACGAGCAGTACTTC
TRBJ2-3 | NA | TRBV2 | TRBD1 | CASSGRQGGTDTQYF | TGTGCCAGCAGTGGGAGACAGGGGGGGACAGATACGCAGTATTTT
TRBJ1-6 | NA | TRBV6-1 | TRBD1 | CASSEIGQGDSPLHF | TGTGCCAGCAGTGAAATCGGGCAGGGGGATTCACCCCTCCACTTT
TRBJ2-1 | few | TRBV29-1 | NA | CSVWLYEQFF | TGCAGCGTTTGGCTCTATGAGCAGTTCTTC
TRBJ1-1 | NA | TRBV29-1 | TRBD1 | CSVLLAGTGRWNTEAFF | TGCAGCGTCCTACTGGCCGGGACAGGGCGGTGGAACACTGAAGCTTTCTTT
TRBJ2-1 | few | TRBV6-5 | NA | CASRSSGSYNEQFF | TGTGCCAGCAGGTCCTCAGGCTCCTACAATGAGCAGTTCTTC
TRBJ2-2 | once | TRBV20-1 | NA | CRAGTATGELFF | TGCAGGGCGGGGACTGCCACCGGGGAGCTGTTTTTT
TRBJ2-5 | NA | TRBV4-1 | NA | CASSPERMEETQYF | TGCGCCAGCAGCCCCGAGAGGATGGAGGAGACCCAGTACTTC
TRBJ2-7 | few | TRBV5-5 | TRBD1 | CASSSMGQSPTSGYEQYF | TGTGCCAGCAGCTCCATGGGACAGTCACCTACGAGCGGTTACGAGCAGTACTTC
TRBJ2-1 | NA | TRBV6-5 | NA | CASSYSGSDEQFF | TGTGCCAGCAGTTACTCGGGCTCCGATGAGCAGTTCTTC
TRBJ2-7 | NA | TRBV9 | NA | CASSASSEYEQYF | TGTGCCAGCAGCGCTAGTAGTGAGTACGAGCAGTACTTC
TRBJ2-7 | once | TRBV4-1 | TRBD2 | CTSSQDRGGSYEQYF | TGCACCAGCAGCCAAGATCGGGGGGGCTCCTACGAGCAGTACTTC
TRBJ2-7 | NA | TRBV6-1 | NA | CASSEVIQGEQYF | TGTGCCAGCAGTGAAGTAATCCAGGGCGAGCAGTACTTC
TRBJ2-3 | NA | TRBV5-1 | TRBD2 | CASSLVSSGGSDTQYF | TGCGCCAGCAGCTTGGTATCTAGCGGGGGTTCAGATACGCAGTATTTT
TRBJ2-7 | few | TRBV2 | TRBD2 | CASSDEAGGFPYEQYF | TGTGCCAGCAGTGATGAAGCGGGAGGGTTCCCCTACGAGCAGTACTTC
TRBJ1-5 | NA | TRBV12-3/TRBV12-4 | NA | CASSFSGDQPQHF | TGTGCCAGCAGTTTCTCAGGGGACCAGCCCCAGCATTTT
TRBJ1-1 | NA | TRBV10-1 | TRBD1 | CASRKTGVVVNTEAFF | TGCGCCAGCAGGAAGACAGGGGTGGTCGTGAACACTGAAGCTTTCTTT
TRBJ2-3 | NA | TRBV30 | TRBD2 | CAWRGTSGTDTQYF | TGTGCCTGGAGGGGAACTAGCGGCACAGATACGCAGTATTTT
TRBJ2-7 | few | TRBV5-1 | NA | CASSSAGAPYEQYF | TGCGCCAGCAGCTCCGCCGGGGCCCCCTACGAGCAGTACTTC
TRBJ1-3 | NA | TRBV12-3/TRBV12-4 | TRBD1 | CASKPTGSGNTIYF | TGTGCCAGCAAACCGACAGGGTCTGGAAACACCATATATTTT
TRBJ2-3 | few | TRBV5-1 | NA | CASSLDLPDTQYF | TGCGCCAGCAGCTTGGACCTCCCGGATACGCAGTATTTT
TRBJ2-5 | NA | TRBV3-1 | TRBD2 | CASSPQSSGRGETQYF | TGTGCCAGCAGCCCCCAAAGTAGCGGGAGAGGGGAGACCCAGTACTTC
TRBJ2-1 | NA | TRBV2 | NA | CASSDPDRAEGGEQFF | TGTGCCAGCAGTGACCCCGACAGGGCCGAGGGAGGTGAGCAGTTCTTC
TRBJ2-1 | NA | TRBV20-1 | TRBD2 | CSARANPPTSGRYQFF | TGCAGTGCTAGAGCCAATCCCCCGACTAGCGGGAGGTATCAGTTCTTC
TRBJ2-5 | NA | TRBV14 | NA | CASSQLRVQETQYF | TGTGCCAGCAGCCAACTCAGGGTCCAAGAGACCCAGTACTTC
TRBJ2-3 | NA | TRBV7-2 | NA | CASSLGPVTDTQYF | TGTGCCAGCAGCTTAGGGCCAGTCACAGATACGCAGTATTTT
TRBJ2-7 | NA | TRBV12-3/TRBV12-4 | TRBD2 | CASSPRGLAGGLSSYEQYF | TGTGCCAGCAGTCCGCGGGGACTAGCGGGAGGCCTTAGCTCCTACGAGCAGTACTTC
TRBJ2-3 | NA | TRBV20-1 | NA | CSARALQSTSTDTQYF | TGCAGTGCCAGAGCCCTACAGAGCACTAGCACAGATACGCAGTATTTT
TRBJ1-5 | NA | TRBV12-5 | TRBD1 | CASGLARGQGARGNQPQHF | TGTGCTAGTGGTTTGGCACGGGGACAGGGGGCACGTGGCAATCAGCCCCAGCATTTT
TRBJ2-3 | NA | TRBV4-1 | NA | CASSQVAAADDTQYF | TGCGCCAGCAGCCAAGTTGCGGCGGCAGATGATACGCAGTATTTT
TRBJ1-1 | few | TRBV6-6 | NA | CASRDQGGNTEAFF | TGTGCCAGCAGAGATCAGGGAGGGAACACTGAAGCTTTCTTT
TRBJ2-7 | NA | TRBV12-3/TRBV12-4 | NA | CASSFQGNFLTYEQYF | TGTGCCAGCAGTTTTCAGGGAAATTTTCTAACCTACGAGCAGTACTTC